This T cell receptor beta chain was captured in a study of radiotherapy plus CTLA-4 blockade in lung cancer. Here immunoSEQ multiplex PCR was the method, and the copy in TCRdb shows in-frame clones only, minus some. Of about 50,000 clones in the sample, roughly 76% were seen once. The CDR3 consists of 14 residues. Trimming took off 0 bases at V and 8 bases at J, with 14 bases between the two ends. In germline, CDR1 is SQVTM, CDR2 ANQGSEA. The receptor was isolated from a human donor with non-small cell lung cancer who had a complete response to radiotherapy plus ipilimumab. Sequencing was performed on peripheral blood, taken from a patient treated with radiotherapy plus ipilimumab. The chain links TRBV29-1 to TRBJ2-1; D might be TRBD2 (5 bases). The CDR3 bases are TGCAGCGTTGAAGATTCGGGGTGGAAGTATGAGCAGTTCTTC. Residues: CSVEDSGWKYEQFF.